The TCR beta chain under discussion was sequenced for a study of shared clonotypes between healthy human individuals. Study outcomes and limitations: The low donor count limited represented genetic and exposure-history diversity.

To note about this clone: Its matching antigen is unknown.

As handled by the study authors: Junction-only immunoSEQ sequences carried no quality scores, so filtering differed. Data came from immunoSEQ multiplex PCR; TCRdb stores just in-frame clones and leaves some out. For V, J and clone size, that table is used; D and trimming come from the DNA. The sample lists approximately 2.5 million clones, over 85% seen once, with roughly 0.14% in the top ten. The length of the CDR3 is 13 residues. V was shortened by 2 bases and J by 5 bases, with 10 bases between the two germline ends. Germline V CDR1 and CDR2: MDHEN, SYDVKM. Donors were Caucasian adults residing in Nashville, Tennessee, USA. The split of CD4+ cells yielded CD45RA+ naive and CD45RA-negative memory subsets.

This TCR derives from a man aged 18 to 29 in good health. The chain uses TRBV28 and TRBJ2-7; unclear D gene. What was sequenced was naive CD4+ T cells sorted from blood. Subset here: CD45RA+ positively selected. CDR3 coding DNA: TGTGCCAGCAGTTTACTCCATCCAAACGAGCAGTACTTC. It is translated as CASSLLHPNEQYF.